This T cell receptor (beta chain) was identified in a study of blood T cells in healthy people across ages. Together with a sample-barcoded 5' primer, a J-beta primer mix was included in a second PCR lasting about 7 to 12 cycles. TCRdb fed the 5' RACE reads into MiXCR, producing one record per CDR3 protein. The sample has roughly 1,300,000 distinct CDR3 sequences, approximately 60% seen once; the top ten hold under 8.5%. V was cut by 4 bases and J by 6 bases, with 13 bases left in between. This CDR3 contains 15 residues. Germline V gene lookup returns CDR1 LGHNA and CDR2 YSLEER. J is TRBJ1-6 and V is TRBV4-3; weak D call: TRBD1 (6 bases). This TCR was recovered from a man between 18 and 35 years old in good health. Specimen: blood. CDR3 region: CASSPSGEINSPLHF. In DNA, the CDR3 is TGCGCCAGCAGCCCTTCAGGGGAGATTAATTCACCCCTCCACTTT.